The subject of this entry is one T cell receptor (beta chain). Its antigen has not been determined. Base qualities were left out, and no much larger clone turns up one base away. This record belongs to a study of cytomegalovirus exposure and HLA in healthy donors (dated by TCRdb to 2016 to 2017). For context, the study as a whole: According to a later analysis, the 100 to 150 validation repertoires were produced on the same platform as the 666 repertoires of the first cohort. The aim of the study was to test whether cataloging public T cell receptors could identify signatures of past pathogen exposure. In addition to the first cohort of around 670 subjects, a separate validation cohort of under 150 different subjects was used. High-throughput TCR immunosequencing, statistical association of individual TCRs with disease status, and machine learning were combined to predict cytomegalovirus infection status.

Study-wide conclusions, independent of this receptor: It was suggested by the authors that the approach could potentially be generalized to other disease states and immunological phenotypes. Most TCR sequences were observed very rarely across donors, whereas some public TCRs were present in many individuals. The study gave a list of 150 to 200 TCR beta chains associated with cytomegalovirus. A few of the identified cytomegalovirus-associated TCR beta chains were confirmed in vitro to be specific for cytomegalovirus antigens. Of the cluster scores, about 94% were above 0 in a later analysis, which found that TCRs clustered in the first cohort also tended to co-occur in the approximately 120 validation repertoires. A later analysis had no HLA typing for the validation cohort, so co-occurrence there was scored across all 130 or so repertoires. The classifier was reported to diagnose cytomegalovirus status with high specificity and sensitivity in both the original and validation cohorts.

V and J lose 1 base and 4 bases, and a span of 7 bases separates them. In the germline V gene, CDR1 corresponds to SGHTA and CDR2 to FQGTGA. The CDR3, cysteine through phenylalanine, is 13 amino acids long. Only CDR3 DNA is held: 39 bases, read in frame from base 1. The library came from the immunoSEQ multiplex PCR assay. In the authors' own workflow: A statistical classification framework was built to diagnose cytomegalovirus status from the catalog of TCR beta chain sequences. TCRdb holds this immuneACCESS table with in-frame rearrangements only. Some clones are missing; in checked studies, unresolved V genes explain under half, and the rest has no known cause. That table supplies the V and J calls and clone size; D and trimming were determined from the DNA. Across this sample there are about 140,000 clones, with about 80% seen only once. Around 27% of the sample belongs to the ten largest clones.

Separate from the approximately 690-subject first cohort, the validation cohort of over 90 subjects was the group to which the donors belonged. The sequence derives from a man younger than 45 in good health and CMV-seropositive. The sample consisted of PBMCs. Recombination connected TRBV7-3 to TRBJ2-5; the D gene assignment is ambiguous. Here the CDR3 is given as CASSLMKAETQYF. The DNA sequence follows: TGTGCCAGCAGCTTAATGAAAGCAGAGACCCAGTACTTC.